This paragraph covers one TCR beta chain sequence. PCR primers comprised 60 Vbeta and 13 Jbeta primers. Produced via immunoSEQ multiplex PCR; TCRdb's table is partial and in-frame only. The table lists 200,000 or so clones, approximately 80% of them singletons, with 0.22% in the top ten. Trimming cost V 3 bases and J 6 bases; bases outside gene matches: 5. Germline V gene data show CDR1 as SGHAT and CDR2 as FQNNGV. The CDR3 has 15 amino acids. The data belong to a study of cytomegalovirus exposure and HLA in healthy donors. This chain uses TRBV11-2 with TRBJ2-2, with 9 bases identical to TRBD2. Sequenced input: PBMCs. This TCR came from a girl aged 2-10 years in good health and CMV-seronegative. CDR3 in DNA: TGTGCCAGCAGCTTGGAGGGACTAGCCTCCGGGGAGCTGTTTTTT. Protein sequence: CASSLEGLASGELFF.